The clone carrying this T cell receptor beta chain appeared many times. The antigen remains unidentified. The source of the sample is a study of CD8 T cells in ankylosing spondylitis. Quantitative barcoded 5'-RACE was used to prepare TCR beta libraries. TCRdb used MiXCR to reprocess the 5' RACE reads, holding one entry per CDR3 protein. The repertoire consists of 250,000 to 400,000 distinct CDR3 sequences, with around 10% occurring once and the leading ten covering more than 7%. The germline CDR1 and CDR2 sequences are DFQATT and SNEGSKA (reference sequence). Deletions cut 0 bases from V and 10 bases from J, with 13 bases between. This CDR3 has 13 residues. Study observations and caveats: Certain motif variants had earlier appeared in reactive arthritis synovial fluid and blood. Disease-linked clones, CD8+, were relatively rare in peripheral blood. Significant enrichment of disease-linked clones was reported in matched ankylosing spondylitis synovial fluid.

The chain employs TRBV20-1 and TRBJ2-1; no clear D gene. The material sequenced was blood, either unsorted or a sorted T cell fraction (not recorded which). The origin of this receptor is a female donor with ankylosing spondylitis or in good health (not recorded which). The CDR3 protein is CSARETPFWEQFF. The CDR3 DNA is TGCAGTGCTAGAGAAACACCCTTTTGGGAGCAGTTCTTC.